This T cell receptor (beta chain) was obtained from a study of cytomegalovirus exposure and HLA in healthy donors. Regarding the study as a whole: In vitro work confirmed that three CMV-associated chains recognize CMV antigens. Accounts indicate the classifier identified cytomegalovirus status with strong specificity and sensitivity.

Sequencing used immunoSEQ multiplex PCR; TCRdb keeps in-frame clones, though not all of them. The sample includes some 210,000 clones, less than 90% seen only once; the top ten take 4.5% to 6%. This clone was seen a single time. Its antigen is unknown. The TCR comes from a young woman in good health and CMV-seronegative. The sample taken for sequencing was PBMCs.

The CDR3 DNA follows: TGCAGCGTTGAGGGGACAGGGGCTACCTACGAGCAGTACTTC. Residues: CSVEGTGATYEQYF. The chain links TRBV29-1 to TRBJ2-7, with 10 positions matching TRBD1. Per the germline V gene, CDR1 is SQVTM and CDR2 is ANQGSEA. The CDR3 spans 14 residues. V gave up 3 bases and J gave up 2 bases; unmatched junction bases: 4.